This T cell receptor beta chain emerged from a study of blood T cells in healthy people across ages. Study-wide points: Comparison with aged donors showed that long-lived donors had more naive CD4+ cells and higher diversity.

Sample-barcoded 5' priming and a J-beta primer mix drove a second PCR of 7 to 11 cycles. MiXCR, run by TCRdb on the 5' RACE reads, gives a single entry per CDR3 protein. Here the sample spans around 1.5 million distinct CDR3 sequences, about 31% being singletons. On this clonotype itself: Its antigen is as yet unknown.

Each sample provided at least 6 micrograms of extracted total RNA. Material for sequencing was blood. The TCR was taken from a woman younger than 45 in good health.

The DNA for the CDR3 is TGCAGTGCCCCAAGAGGGGGACTAGCGGACAATGAGCAGTTCTTC. The encoded protein is CSAPRGGLADNEQFF. V is TRBV20-1 and J is TRBJ2-1, with TRBD2 identical over 11 bases. V gave up 6 bases and J gave up 5 bases; unmatched junction bases: 9. The CDR3 has 15 amino acids. The germline CDR1 and CDR2 sequences are DFQATT and SNEGSKA (reference sequence).